One T cell receptor beta chain is described in this entry. This clone's antigen is unknown. Base qualities are missing; no much larger clone stands one base away. The library came from the immunoSEQ multiplex PCR assay. For the multiplex PCR, a mixture combining 60 forward primers for TCR Vbeta segments and 13 reverse primers for TCR Jbeta segments was used. Amplification of the CDR3 region of rearranged TCR beta genes was performed with a multiplex PCR assay on genomic DNA. On the Illumina HiSeq System, the amplified TCR beta libraries were sequenced as 87-base-pair reads. The paper's data handling went like this. Across the 500 to 850 repertoires, a later analysis counted roughly 84 million unique TCR beta chains, around 10 million of which were shared by at least two donors. To remove PCR and sequencing errors, raw reads were error-corrected and collapsed into unique sequences using a nearest-neighbor algorithm that merged closely related sequences. To assign V, D and J gene segments, CDR3 sequences were aligned to IMGT reference sequences. For a sequence to be retained, a match of at least six nucleotides was required to both a V gene segment and a J gene segment. Rearrangements were classified as productive when the CDR3 lacked stop codons and remained in frame with V and J, and all other rearrangements were classified as non-productive. CDR3 was defined according to IMGT convention as the region running from the second conserved V-encoded cysteine to the conserved J-encoded phenylalanine. The earlier analysis of about 620 of the donors excluded sequences that lacked an unambiguous match to a single V gene segment. An earlier analysis of a few hundred of the donors classified V segments as functional when productive rearrangements were above 56.7% and as segregating when the standard deviation between donors was above 5%. A statistical classification framework was built to diagnose cytomegalovirus status from the catalog of TCR beta chain sequences. In a later analysis, TCR nucleotide sequences were compared against IMGT/GENE-DB human TR gene sequences so that V and J genes could be assigned. A later analysis assigned CDR3 sequences and most-parsimonious VDJ recombination scenarios with the TCRdist pipeline. In a later analysis, each TCR beta chain was defined by its CDR3 amino acid sequence together with its V-gene family, and reads without a unique V-gene family were excluded. In a later analysis, 450 to 600 highly shared, low-generation-probability nucleotide sequences were removed to address suspected cross-contamination and a sequencing artifact. A later analysis calculated a clonal expansion index for each public chain from normalized within-repertoire ranks of inferred template counts. In a later analysis, generation probabilities were computed with a VDJ recombination model fitted to out-of-frame rearrangements, and the resulting probabilities were checked against IGoR. In a later analysis, hypergeometric tests were used to score TCR-TCR, TCR-HLA and TCR-CMV co-occurrence, with a repertoire-size bias correction applied to TCR pairs. To estimate false discovery rates, a later analysis permuted the HLA or CMV assignments 20 times. In a later analysis, co-occurring TCRs were grouped with DBSCAN, and TCRdist sequence similarity was added when clustering was performed within HLA-allele-positive subsets. Repertoires with fewer than 30,000 or more than 120,000 public chains were left out of co-occurrence clustering, as were about 5 repertoires with anomalous nucleotide sharing. The source is immuneACCESS, and TCRdb retained only in-frame sequences with V and J called. Part of the clones is not carried over; for the studies checked, unresolved V genes explain less than half of this, and the remainder is unexplained. The D gene and trimming were derived from the DNA, and the V and J assignments and clone size from that table. The sample table contains under 200,000 clones; only one count was recorded for roughly 12% of them. Under 10% of the sample is held by the ten biggest clonotypes.

These data are taken from a study of cytomegalovirus exposure and HLA in healthy donors (dated by TCRdb to the late 2010s). Broadly, across the study: An earlier analysis of some 620 of the donors reported 276 Gb of sequence data and 117 million unique TCR beta sequences obtained from approximately 180 million T cells. In an earlier analysis of about 590 of the donors, high-throughput TCR beta sequencing was used to judge whether each TCR beta V gene segment behaved as functional or pseudogenic. On average, around 200,000 unique TCR beta nucleotide sequences were sequenced per donor among about 400 genotyped donors of the cohort, with 15% to 20% of those sequences being non-productive. Alongside the repertoire data, information on donor age, sex, ethnicity and CMV serostatus was compiled. Of the 300 to 450 genotyped donors, 75% to 85% were placed in the genetic ancestry cluster associated with self-reported Caucasian donors. HLA typing covered class I and class II loci at four-digit resolution. A later analysis re-examined previously published TCR beta repertoires from hundreds of donors and added high-resolution HLA genotyping to investigate patterns of TCR occurrence. An early release that covered some 640 HLA-typed donors contained approximately 300 gigabases of sequencing data and some 87 million unique TCR sequences. Every repertoire in the discovery cohort had been generated on one and the same sequencing platform. Typing coverage differed by locus: A, B, C, DRB1 and DQB1 were typed in about 629-640 donors, DQA1 in 500 to 550, DPA1 in around 600, and DPB1 in just under 490. Rather than drawing on any new phenotypic data, the later analysis identified candidate immune exposures from TCR beta sequences and the way those sequences occurred across donors. The T cell repertoires of several hundred subjects were profiled by immunosequencing and related to cytomegalovirus serostatus. A later genetic analysis took genome-wide SNP genotypes for about three fifths of the 666 donors and used that subset as a discovery cohort. The aim of the study was to test whether cataloging public T cell receptors could identify signatures of past pathogen exposure. Besides the first cohort of approximately 670 subjects, a separate validation cohort made up of around 120 different subjects was used. Because of strong linkage in the cohort, four or five DR-DQ haplotypes were treated as single units for association and clustering. To predict cytomegalovirus infection status, the study combined high-throughput TCR immunosequencing, statistical association of individual TCRs with disease status, and machine learning. Results the study describes overall, beyond this receptor: In a later genetic analysis, fewer N-insertions in productive TCRs were reported among donors in an Asian-associated ancestry cluster than the approximately 710-donor mean. A later analysis found that HLA-associated TCR beta chains were more clonally expanded and had lower generation probabilities than equally common non-associated chains. A further reported finding was that TCR beta sequences accurately predicted the HLA-A and HLA-B alleles for most subjects in the first cohort. An association between a missense DCLRE1C variant and V-gene and J-gene trimming of TCR beta chains was found in a later genetic analysis and replicated in an independent cohort. A total of fewer than 200 TCR beta chains were listed by the study as associated with cytomegalovirus. The cohort was sequenced for TCR beta chains only, and without alpha or paired-chain data the features that could be detected were limited. Broadly in line with IMGT annotations, most TCR beta V segments showed up in productive rearrangements about 87% or about 30% of the time in an earlier analysis of roughly 590 of the donors. The earlier analysis of 587 of the donors excluded 15 to 20 rarely observed V segments, including chromosome 9 orphons, because counts were too low. A group of highly shared sequence variants was considered likely to be a technical artifact of the sequencing pipeline. In vitro tests confirmed that a few of the cytomegalovirus-associated TCR beta chains recognize cytomegalovirus antigens. The classifier was reported to diagnose cytomegalovirus status with high specificity and sensitivity in both the original cohort and the validation cohort. Most TCR sequences were observed very rarely across donors, whereas some public TCRs were present in many individuals. The authors suggested that the approach could potentially be generalized to other disease states and immunological phenotypes. The presence/absence analyses assumed that sequencing depth was roughly uniform across donors, and that assumption may not be true. A later analysis associated about 17,000 TCR beta sequences with specific HLA alleles at a false discovery rate of 0.05. When HLA alleles, especially DR and DQ, strongly co-occurred, TCR associations were difficult to assign to individual alleles. A later analysis found that most CMV-associated TCR beta chains appeared HLA-restricted, with HLA associations seemingly driven largely by CMV exposure. In a later analysis, several top co-occurrence clusters were reported to appear linked to parvovirus B19, influenza, CMV and Epstein-Barr virus. Linkage disequilibrium might explain the correlated functional status among segregating V segments, but an unknown experimental factor could not be ruled out. Because HLA typing was unavailable for some donors at each locus, only the typed subset was used in association tests. The 87-base-pair reads could not distinguish some IMGT-functional V segments, including TRBV6-2 and TRBV6-3, so those segments were excluded. For the cohort, immune exposure information was limited to CMV serostatus. A later analysis found that TCR association rates varied across HLA loci, with DRB1 alleles showing the most associated TCRs and HLA-C alleles the fewest.

The cohort comprised 710 or so healthy bone marrow donors. At the time of sampling, all cohort members were nominally healthy, though unrecorded immune exposures were likely present. The donor tested CMV seropositive, placing the donor among the 289 seropositive members of the cohort. A peripheral blood sample was collected from each donor, and TCR beta sequencing was performed on peripheral blood mononuclear cells. Genomic DNA was extracted from the blood cell samples with the Qiagen DNeasy Blood Extraction Kit. Including cysteine and phenylalanine, the CDR3 has 14 amino acids. The read is trimmed to its CDR3 DNA, 42 bases read in frame from base 1.

The chain uses TRBV21-1 and TRBJ2-7; the table's TRBD1 call for D was not verified on the DNA. TRBV21-1 is noted as a pseudogene. This receptor was taken from a man over 45 in good health and CMV-seropositive. Material: PBMCs. The DNA sequence is as follows: TGTGCCAGCAGCCGAGGGACAAACTCCTACGAGCAGTACTTC. This is translated as CASSRGTNSYEQYF.